These 24 T cell receptor beta chains were all obtained from the same sample, sequenced in a study of identical twins. TCRdb processed the 5' RACE reads anew with MiXCR; each CDR3 protein has one entry. The sample gives 310,000 or so distinct CDR3 sequences, about 8.9% of which show up once; approximately 2.1% is in the top ten. The data also belong to a second study, concerning yellow fever vaccine responses in identical twins.

The sequenced sample was memory (CD45RO+) T cells sorted from blood. All receptors derive from a young woman in good health.

The V gene is TRBV2, the J gene TRBJ1-2; 7 nucleotides align to TRBD1. V dropped 9 bases and J dropped 7; count of bases not matched to a gene: 8. The CDR3 totals 12 residues. CDR1 and CDR2 (germline): SNHLY, FYNNEI. DNA for the CDR3: TGTGCCAGGTTACAGGGGAGCAGTGGCTACACCTTC. It is translated as CARLQGSSGYTF.

In this sample, this clonotype turned up a few times. The chain has TRBV6-5 and TRBJ1-5; 9 bases line up with TRBD1. Trimming removed 2 bases from V and 3 bases from J; junction bases left unmatched: 11. This CDR3 comprises 18 residues. Germline loops: CDR1 MNHEY, CDR2 SVGAGI. The CDR3 bases are TGTGCCAGCAGTTACCGCCAAACAGGGGGCACTAACAATCAGCCCCAGCATTTT. Its translation is CASSYRQTGGTNNQPQHF.

Many counts were recorded for this clonotype. The chain has TRBV9 and TRBJ2-1, with 13 bases that match TRBD2. The CDR3 extends over 16 amino acids. The J segment lost 9 bases and the V segment lost 0 bases, leaving 6 bases of the junction unmatched. The germline gives CDR1 SGDLS, CDR2 YYNGEE. In DNA form, the CDR3 reads TGTGCCAGCAGCGTAGCTGTACTAGCGGGAGGGGGTGAGCAGTTCTTC. Amino acids: CASSVAVLAGGGEQFF.

The J gene is TRBJ1-1, the V gene TRBV12-3 or TRBV12-4, with D unresolved. The germline V and J ends were trimmed by 7 bases and 3 bases, with 9 bases remaining between them. There are 12 residues in the CDR3. This CDR3 reads CASTFFDTEAFF. The CDR3, as DNA: TGTGCCAGCACCTTTTTTGACACTGAAGCTTTCTTT.

The rearrangement uses TRBV4-2 and TRBJ2-3; TRBD1 agrees at 7 bases. This CDR3 spans 15 amino acids. Unmatched junction bases numbered 6, after V lost 4 bases and J lost 2 bases. The germline V gene has CDR1 LGHNA and CDR2 YNFKEQ. CDR3 protein: CASSPGTAHTDTQYF. CDR3 sequence (DNA): TGTGCCAGCAGCCCCGGGACAGCTCACACAGATACGCAGTATTTT.

This clonotype was observed at least ten times. CDR3 loop: CASSWEGRSTEAFF. The DNA of the CDR3 is TGTGCCAGCAGCTGGGAGGGGCGGAGCACTGAAGCTTTCTTT. The chain combines TRBV5-5 with TRBJ1-1; tentative D call: TRBD1 (5 bases). V was trimmed by 3 bases and J by 4 bases, leaving 13 bases between them. The germline V gene has CDR1 SGHKS and CDR2 YYEKEE (reference sequence). CDR3 length equals 14 residues. Filled out from reference TRBV5-5 and TRBJ1-1, the complete variable domain reads DAGVTQSPTHLIKTRGQQVTLRCSPISGHKSVSWYQQVLGQGPQFIFQYYEKEERGRGNFPDRFSARQFPNYSSELNVNALLLGDSALYLCASSWEGRSTEAFFGQGTRLTVV.

This chain connects TRBV10-3 to TRBJ1-4; a weak D match, TRBD1 (5 bases). The CDR3 contains 14 residues. Germline assignment: CDR1 ENHRY and CDR2 SYGVKD. V shed 3 bases and J shed 4 bases, with 9 bases lying between them. CDR3 coding DNA: TGTGCCATCAGTGATACAGGAATTAATGAAAAACTGTTTTTT. This sequence encodes CAISDTGINEKLFF.

This clonotype was observed at least ten times. The J gene is TRBJ1-5, the V gene TRBV12-3 or TRBV12-4, with TRBD1 matching 10 bases. V was pared by 6 bases and J by 4 bases, with 0 bases of the junction left unmatched. There are 13 residues in the CDR3. CDR3 residues: CASRGQGNQPQHF. In nucleotides, the CDR3 is TGTGCCAGCAGGGGACAGGGGAATCAGCCCCAGCATTTT.

This clonotype was observed a few times. CDR3 sequence (DNA): TGCGCCAGCAGCAGGACGGACTTTGGCGTGGAGACCCAGTACTTC. Protein: CASSRTDFGVETQYF. V usage is TRBV5-1 and J usage is TRBJ2-5, with D possibly TRBD2 on 5 matching bases. Germline V gene lookup returns CDR1 SGHRS and CDR2 YFSETQ. V was pared by 4 bases and J by 5 bases, with 18 bases between. This CDR3 has 15 amino acids.

The sample holds many counts of this clonotype. This chain links TRBV12-3 or TRBV12-4 with TRBJ1-1; D not resolved. V was trimmed by 3 bases and J by 1 base, leaving 6 bases between them. The CDR3 has 13 residues. The CDR3 sequence is CASSFWENTEAFF. CDR3 DNA sequence: TGTGCCAGCAGTTTCTGGGAGAACACTGAAGCTTTCTTT.

This clonotype appeared a few times. The chain has TRBV28 and TRBJ2-7; D is perhaps TRBD1 (5 bases). From germline, CDR1 is MDHEN and CDR2 SYDVKM. CDR3 length: 14 amino acids. Trimming pared 2 bases from V and 10 bases from J, leaving 18 bases between. The DNA for the CDR3 is TGTGCCAGCAGTTTAGCCCGTCAGACAGCCACTCAGTACTTC. This gives the protein CASSLARQTATQYF.

This clonotype was recorded many times. The J gene is TRBJ1-6, the V gene TRBV4-2; D is undetermined. Trimming pared 2 bases from V and 4 bases from J, leaving 15 bases between. The CDR3 totals 17 residues. In germline, CDR1 is LGHNA, CDR2 YNFKEQ. CDR3 bases: TGTGCCAGCAGCCAACCTTCCTTCGGGGATTATAATTCACCCCTCCACTTT. Protein product: CASSQPSFGDYNSPLHF.

Ten or more counts support this clonotype. The chain couples TRBV10-3 to TRBJ2-2; D is uncertain. This CDR3 comprises 14 residues. Germline CDR1 and CDR2: ENHRY and SYGVKD. V gave up 0 bases and J gave up 0 bases, with 2 bases separating them. Here the CDR3 reads CAISESPNTGELFF. The CDR3 DNA reads as TGTGCCATCAGTGAGTCCCCGAACACCGGGGAGCTGTTTTTT.

The chain has TRBV6-1 and TRBJ2-1; 13 bases fit TRBD2. Losses at the gene ends were 3 bases for V and 5 bases for J; bases not matched to a gene: 19. This CDR3 has 21 residues. In germline, CDR1 is MNHNS, CDR2 SASEGT. The CDR3 DNA reads as TGTGCCAGCAGTGAGGCCCTACTAGCGGGAGGGCCGAAGGTTGGGGACAATGAGCAGTTCTTC. This gives the protein CASSEALLAGGPKVGDNEQFF.

J is TRBJ1-5 and V is TRBV20-1, with 7 bases that match TRBD1. The CDR3 extends over 16 amino acids. Germline CDR1 DFQATT, CDR2 SNEGSKA (reference sequence). The ends lost 0 bases at V and 0 bases at J; junction bases unmatched: 5. The CDR3 is CSARDLRGNSNQPQHF. As DNA, the CDR3 is TGCAGTGCTAGAGATCTCAGGGGGAATAGCAATCAGCCCCAGCATTTT.

This clonotype was found a few times. The rearrangement joins TRBV18 to TRBJ2-5; the match to TRBD2 covers 10 bases. After removal of 6 bases from V and 4 bases from J, the junction contained 14 bases not matched to a gene. CDR3 length: 17 residues. Germline V gene lookup returns CDR1 KGHSH and CDR2 LQKENI. The CDR3 protein is CASSPRSSGRSGETQYF. In DNA form, the CDR3 reads TGTGCCAGCTCTCCAAGATCTAGCGGGAGATCGGGAGAGACCCAGTACTTC.

This clonotype came up many times. The rearrangement uses TRBV3-1 and TRBJ2-1; the D is unclear. CDR1 and CDR2 from the germline V gene are LGHDT and YNNKEL (reference sequence). The CDR3 loop spans 14 amino acids. Between the trimmed V and J ends, which lost 1 base and 1 base, there was a span of 5 bases. DNA of the CDR3: TGTGCCAGCAGCCAAGCCCCTTCCTACAATGAGCAGTTCTTC. This translates into CASSQAPSYNEQFF.

In this sample, this clonotype turned up many times. The rearrangement uses TRBV7-9 and TRBJ2-3; the D is unclear. The germline gives CDR1 SEHNR, CDR2 FQNEAQ (reference sequence). The CDR3 sequence is 14 residues long. V gave up 3 bases and J gave up 2 bases, with 9 bases separating them. CDR3 loop: CASSFSSNTDTQYF. The CDR3 region has the DNA TGTGCCAGCAGCTTCAGCTCAAACACAGATACGCAGTATTTT.

This clonotype came up a few times. The V gene is TRBV24-1, the J gene TRBJ2-2; 10 bases are a match to TRBD1. The CDR3 loop spans 15 amino acids. V lost 10 bases to trimming and J lost 4 bases; unmatched junction nucleotides: 8. Looked up from germline, CDR1 is KGHDR and CDR2 is SFDVKD. The DNA of the CDR3 is TGTGCCACTGCCACCGGGACAGGGGTCACCGGGGAGCTGTTTTTT. Translated: CATATGTGVTGELFF.

This clonotype was recorded many times. The chain is built from TRBV2 and TRBJ2-5; perhaps TRBD2 as D (6 bases). CDR1 SNHLY and CDR2 FYNNEI come from the germline V gene. The V gene lost 4 bases and the J gene lost 5 bases, with 14 bases spanning the gap. This CDR3 is built from 14 residues. The CDR3 nucleotides read TGTGCCAGCAGTGGTCAGGCGGCGGGGGAGACCCAGTACTTC. It codes for CASSGQAAGETQYF.

This clonotype showed up just a few times. This chain joins TRBV19 and TRBJ2-7, with D tentatively TRBD1 (5 bases). The V gene's germline CDR1 is LNHDA and CDR2 SQIVND (reference sequence). The CDR3 contains 15 residues. V dropped 3 bases and J dropped 3 bases, with 15 bases sitting between them. CDR3 residues: CASSIAVQANYEQYV. The CDR3 DNA follows: TGTGCCAGTAGTATTGCGGTACAGGCCAACTACGAGCAGTACGTC.

This clonotype was detected ten times or more. CDR3 loop: CSAIDNEQFF. CDR3 sequence (DNA): TGCAGTGCTATAGACAATGAGCAGTTCTTC. The gene calls are TRBV20-1 and TRBJ2-1; D gene uncertain. The length of the CDR3 is 10 residues. Trimming stripped 4 bases from V and 5 bases from J, with 3 bases between. Per the germline V gene, CDR1 is DFQATT and CDR2 is SNEGSKA (reference sequence).

This clonotype showed up just a few times. This chain joins TRBV12-3 or TRBV12-4 and TRBJ2-1; D perhaps matches TRBD1 (6 bases). The CDR3 is made up of 14 amino acids. The V end was cut by 6 bases, the J end by 6 bases, with 15 bases between. Written as DNA, the CDR3 is TGTGCCAGCAGATCTACCACAGGGTCCAATGAGCAGTTCTTC. This translates into CASRSTTGSNEQFF.

Many counts were recorded for this clonotype. This chain connects TRBV28 to TRBJ1-1; tentatively, D is TRBD1 (5 bases). Germline loops: CDR1 MDHEN, CDR2 SYDVKM. Trimming removed 8 bases at V and 11 bases at J, with 21 bases between. The CDR3 loop spans 13 amino acids. The CDR3 protein is CASGIEGSRGAFF. CDR3 nucleotides: TGTGCCAGCGGTATAGAGGGGTCTCGGGGGGCTTTCTTT.